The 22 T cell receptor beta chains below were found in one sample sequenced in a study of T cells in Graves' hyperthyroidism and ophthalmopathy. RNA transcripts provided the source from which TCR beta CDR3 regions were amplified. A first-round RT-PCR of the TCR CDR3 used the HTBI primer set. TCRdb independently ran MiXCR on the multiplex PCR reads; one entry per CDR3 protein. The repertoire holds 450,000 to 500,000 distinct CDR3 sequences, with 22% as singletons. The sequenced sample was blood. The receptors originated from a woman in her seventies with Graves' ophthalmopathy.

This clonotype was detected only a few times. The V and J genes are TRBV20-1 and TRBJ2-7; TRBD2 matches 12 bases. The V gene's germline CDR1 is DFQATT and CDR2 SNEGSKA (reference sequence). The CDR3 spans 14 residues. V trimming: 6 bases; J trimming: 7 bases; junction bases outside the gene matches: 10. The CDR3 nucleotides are TGCAGTGCGAAAGCGACTAGCGGGGGCCCGGAGCAGTACTTC. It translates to CSAKATSGGPEQYF.

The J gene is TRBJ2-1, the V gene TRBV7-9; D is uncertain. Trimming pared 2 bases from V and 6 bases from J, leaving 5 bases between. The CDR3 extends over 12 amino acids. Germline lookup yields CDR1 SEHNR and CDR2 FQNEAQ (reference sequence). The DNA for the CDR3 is TGTGCCAGCAGCTTAAGTAGCAATGAGCAGTTCTTC. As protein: CASSLSSNEQFF.

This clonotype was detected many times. In DNA form, the CDR3 reads TGTGCCAGCAGCTTAGACAGGCGAGAATACAATGAGCAGTTCTTC. This encodes CASSLDRREYNEQFF. The chain recombines TRBV7-2 with TRBJ2-1; D is perhaps TRBD1 (5 bases). The CDR3 runs 15 residues. CDR1 is SGHTA, CDR2 FQGNSA, per germline. Trimming took 1 base from V and 4 from J, leaving 11 bases between them.

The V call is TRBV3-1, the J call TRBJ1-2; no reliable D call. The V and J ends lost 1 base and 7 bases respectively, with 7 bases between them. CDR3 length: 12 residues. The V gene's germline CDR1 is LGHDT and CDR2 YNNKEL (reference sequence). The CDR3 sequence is CASSQGAAGYTF. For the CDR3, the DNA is TGTGCCAGCAGCCAAGGAGCAGCTGGCTACACCTTC.

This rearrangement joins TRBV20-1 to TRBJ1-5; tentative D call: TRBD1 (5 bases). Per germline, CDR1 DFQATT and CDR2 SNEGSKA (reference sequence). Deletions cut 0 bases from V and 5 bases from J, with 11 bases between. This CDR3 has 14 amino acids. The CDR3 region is CSARDSQGYQPQHF. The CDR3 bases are TGCAGTGCTAGAGATAGCCAGGGTTATCAGCCCCAGCATTTT.

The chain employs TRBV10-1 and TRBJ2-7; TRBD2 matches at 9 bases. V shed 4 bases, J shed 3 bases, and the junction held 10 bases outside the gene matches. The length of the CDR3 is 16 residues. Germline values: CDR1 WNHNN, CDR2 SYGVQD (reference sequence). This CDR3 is CASSGSRASGNYEQYF. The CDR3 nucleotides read TGCGCCAGCAGTGGGTCGAGGGCTAGCGGGAACTACGAGCAGTACTTC.

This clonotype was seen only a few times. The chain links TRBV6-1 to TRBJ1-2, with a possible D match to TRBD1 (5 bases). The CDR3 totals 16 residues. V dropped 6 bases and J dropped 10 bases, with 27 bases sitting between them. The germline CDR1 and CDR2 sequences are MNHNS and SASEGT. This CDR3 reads CASSQGGLGLRWDYTF. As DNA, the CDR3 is TGTGCCAGCAGCCAAGGTGGTCTGGGACTTCGGTGGGACTACACCTTC.

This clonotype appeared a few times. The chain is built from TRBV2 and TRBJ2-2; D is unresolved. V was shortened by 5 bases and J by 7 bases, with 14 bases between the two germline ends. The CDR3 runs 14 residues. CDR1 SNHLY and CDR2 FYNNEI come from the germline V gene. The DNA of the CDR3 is TGTGCCAGCAGTAAAAATTCGTGGGACGGGGAGCTGTTTTTT. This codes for CASSKNSWDGELFF. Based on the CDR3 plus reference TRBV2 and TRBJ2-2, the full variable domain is EPEVTQTPSHQVTQMGQEVILRCVPISNHLYFYWYRQILGQKVEFLVSFYNNEISEKSEIFDDQFSVERPDGSNFTLKIRSTKLEDSAMYFCASSKNSWDGELFFGEGSRLTVL.

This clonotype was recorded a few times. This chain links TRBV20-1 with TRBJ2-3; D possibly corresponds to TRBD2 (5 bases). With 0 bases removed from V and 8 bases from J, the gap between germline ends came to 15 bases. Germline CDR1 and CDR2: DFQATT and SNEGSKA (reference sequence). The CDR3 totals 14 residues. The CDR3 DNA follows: TGCAGTGCTAGAGAGGGAGCCGGGGTGGGTACGCAGTATTTT. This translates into CSAREGAGVGTQYF.

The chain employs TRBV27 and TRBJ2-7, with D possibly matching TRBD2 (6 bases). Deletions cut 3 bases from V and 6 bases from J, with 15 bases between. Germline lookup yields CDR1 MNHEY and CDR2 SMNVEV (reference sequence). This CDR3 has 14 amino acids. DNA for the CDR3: TGTGCCAGCAGTTTTATCAGTGGGAGGCTCGAGCAGTACTTC. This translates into CASSFISGRLEQYF.

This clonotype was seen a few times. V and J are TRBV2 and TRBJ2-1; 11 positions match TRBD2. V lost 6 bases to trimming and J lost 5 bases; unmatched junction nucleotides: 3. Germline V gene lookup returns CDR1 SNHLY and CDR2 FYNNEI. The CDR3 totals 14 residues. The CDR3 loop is CASRGTSGDNEQFF. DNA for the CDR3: TGTGCCAGCAGGGGGACTAGCGGCGACAATGAGCAGTTCTTC.

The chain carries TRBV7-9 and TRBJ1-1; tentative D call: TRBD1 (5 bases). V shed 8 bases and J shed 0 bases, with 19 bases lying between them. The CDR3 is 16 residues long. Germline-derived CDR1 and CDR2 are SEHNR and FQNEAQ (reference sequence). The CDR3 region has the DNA TGTGCCAGCCTCCCCCCCTGGGGGGGAATGAACACTGAAGCTTTCTTT. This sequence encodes CASLPPWGGMNTEAFF. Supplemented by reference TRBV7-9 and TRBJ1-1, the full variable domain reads DTGVSQNPRHKITKRGQNVTFRCDPISEHNRLYWYRQTLGQGPEFLTYFQNEAQLEKSRLLSDRFSAERPKGSFSTLEIQRTEQGDSAMYLCASLPPWGGMNTEAFFGQGTRLTVV.

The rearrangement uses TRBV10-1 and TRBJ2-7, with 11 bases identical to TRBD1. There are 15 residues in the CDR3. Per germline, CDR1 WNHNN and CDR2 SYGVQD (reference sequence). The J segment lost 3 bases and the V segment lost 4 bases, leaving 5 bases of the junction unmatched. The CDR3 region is CASSALGTGGYEQYF. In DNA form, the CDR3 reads TGCGCCAGCAGTGCTCTCGGGACAGGGGGCTACGAGCAGTACTTC.

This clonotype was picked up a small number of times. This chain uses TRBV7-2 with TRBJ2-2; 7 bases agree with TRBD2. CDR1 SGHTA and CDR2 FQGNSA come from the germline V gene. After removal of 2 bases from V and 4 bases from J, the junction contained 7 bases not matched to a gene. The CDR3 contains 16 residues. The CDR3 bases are TGTGCCAGCAGCTTAACTGCGGGAGAGGTCACCGGGGAGCTGTTTTTT. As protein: CASSLTAGEVTGELFF.

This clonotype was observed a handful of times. DNA of the CDR3: TGCAGTGCTAGTAGGGACGGATACTACGAGCAGTACTTC. Residues: CSASRDGYYEQYF. The genes are TRBV20-1 and TRBJ2-7; D assignment may be TRBD1 or TRBD2 (5 bases each). The germline V gene has CDR1 DFQATT and CDR2 SNEGSKA (reference sequence). The ends were cut back, 3 bases at V and 3 bases at J, with 12 bases in the middle. This CDR3 has 13 residues.

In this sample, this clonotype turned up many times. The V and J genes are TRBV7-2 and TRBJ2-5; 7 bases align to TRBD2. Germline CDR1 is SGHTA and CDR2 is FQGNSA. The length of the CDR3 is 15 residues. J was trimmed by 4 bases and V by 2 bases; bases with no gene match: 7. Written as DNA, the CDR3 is TGTGCCAGCAGCTTAAGTGCTAGCGGAACAGAGACCCAGTACTTC. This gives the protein CASSLSASGTETQYF.

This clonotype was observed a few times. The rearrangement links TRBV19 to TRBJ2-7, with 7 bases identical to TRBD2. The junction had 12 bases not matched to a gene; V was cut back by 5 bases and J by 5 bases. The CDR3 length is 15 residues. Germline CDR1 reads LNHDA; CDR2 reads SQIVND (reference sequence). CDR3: CASSFHGGRPNEQYF. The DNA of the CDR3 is TGTGCCAGTAGTTTCCACGGGGGGAGACCCAACGAGCAGTACTTC.

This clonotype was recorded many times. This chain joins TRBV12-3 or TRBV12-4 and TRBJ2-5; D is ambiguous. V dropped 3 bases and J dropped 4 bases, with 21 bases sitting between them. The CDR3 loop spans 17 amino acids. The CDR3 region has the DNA TGTGCCAGCAGTTTTCTGAATGCTAGTTTGTTGCCAGAGACCCAGTACTTC. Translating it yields CASSFLNASLLPETQYF.

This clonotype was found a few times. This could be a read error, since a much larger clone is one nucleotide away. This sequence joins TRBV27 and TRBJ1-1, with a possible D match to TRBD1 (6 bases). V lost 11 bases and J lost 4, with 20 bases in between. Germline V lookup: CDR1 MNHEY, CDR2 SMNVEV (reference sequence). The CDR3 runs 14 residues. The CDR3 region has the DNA TGTGCCGCCTCTAATTGGGGGGCGGGCACTGAAGCTTTCTTT. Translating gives CAASNWGAGTEAFF.

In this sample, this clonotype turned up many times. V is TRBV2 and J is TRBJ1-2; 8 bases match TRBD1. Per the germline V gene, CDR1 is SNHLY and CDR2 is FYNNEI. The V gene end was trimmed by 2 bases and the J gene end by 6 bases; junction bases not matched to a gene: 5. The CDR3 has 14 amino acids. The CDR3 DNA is TGTGCCAGCAGTGAAATTTGGACAGGGAATGGCTACACCTTC. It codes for CASSEIWTGNGYTF.

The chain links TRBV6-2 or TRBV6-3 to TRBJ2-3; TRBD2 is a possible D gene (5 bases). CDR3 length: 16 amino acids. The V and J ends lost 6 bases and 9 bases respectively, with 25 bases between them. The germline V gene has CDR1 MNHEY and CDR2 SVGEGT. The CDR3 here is CASRIRTGQGLYTQYF. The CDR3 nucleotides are TGTGCCAGCAGGATAAGGACTGGCCAAGGTCTGTACACGCAGTATTTT.

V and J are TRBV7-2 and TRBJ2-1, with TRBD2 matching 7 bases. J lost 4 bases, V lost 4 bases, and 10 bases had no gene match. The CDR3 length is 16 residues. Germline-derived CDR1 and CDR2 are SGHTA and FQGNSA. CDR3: CASSWRPGGGYNEQFF. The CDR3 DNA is TGTGCCAGCAGCTGGCGGCCGGGCGGGGGATACAATGAGCAGTTCTTC.